What follows describes a single T cell receptor beta chain. These data come from a study of T cell responses to AZD1222 COVID-19 vaccine. At the level of the study: Second-dose recipients at about 4 or about 12 weeks were treated as one pooled group.

Only in-frame clones appear in the TCRdb table, and some are missing; sequencing was by immunoSEQ multiplex PCR. The sample holds 75,000 to 100,000 clones, roughly 90% seen once. After removal of 10 bases from V and 5 bases from J, the junction contained 7 bases not matched to a gene. This CDR3 has 13 amino acids. Sequencing used peripheral blood, obtained on day 0 of AZD1222 vaccination. The source of this sequence is an adult in good health. The chain recombines TRBV12-3 or TRBV12-4 with TRBJ2-1, with 8 positions matching TRBD2. DNA for the CDR3: TGTGCCACCCTAGCGGGTGGGGACAATGAGCAGTTCTTC. Protein sequence: CATLAGGDNEQFF.